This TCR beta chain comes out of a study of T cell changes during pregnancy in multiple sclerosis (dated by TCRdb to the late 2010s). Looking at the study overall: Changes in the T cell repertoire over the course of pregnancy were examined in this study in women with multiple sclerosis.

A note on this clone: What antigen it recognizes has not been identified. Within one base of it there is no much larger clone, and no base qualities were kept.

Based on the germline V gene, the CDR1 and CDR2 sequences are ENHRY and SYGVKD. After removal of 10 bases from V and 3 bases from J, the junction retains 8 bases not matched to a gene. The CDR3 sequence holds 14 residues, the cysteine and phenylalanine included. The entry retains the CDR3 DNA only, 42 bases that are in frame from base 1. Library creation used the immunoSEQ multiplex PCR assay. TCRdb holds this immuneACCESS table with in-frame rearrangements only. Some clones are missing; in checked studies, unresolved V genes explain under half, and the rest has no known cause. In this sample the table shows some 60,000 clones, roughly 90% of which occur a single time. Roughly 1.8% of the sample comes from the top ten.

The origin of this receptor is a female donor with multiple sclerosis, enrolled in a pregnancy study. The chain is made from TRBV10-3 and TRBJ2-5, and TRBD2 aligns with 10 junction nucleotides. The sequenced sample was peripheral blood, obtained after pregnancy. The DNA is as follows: TGTGCCACCACCCGCCTAGCGGGAGAAGAGACCCAGTACTTC. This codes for CATTRLAGEETQYF.